The rows below give T cell receptor beta chains drawn from one sample of a study of blood T cell repertoires in COVID-19. Clones were read by immunoSEQ multiplex PCR, and TCRdb kept only the in-frame ones, dropping some. The table includes 60,000 to 85,000 clones, roughly 83% detected once. Sequenced sample: peripheral blood. These receptor sequences come from a man older than 75 with acute or convalescent COVID-19. Each CDR3 is given with its conserved first and last residue. D genes are given only for firm matches. Clone size is given for some rows only: seen once, a few or many times, or a class if the clone is expanded.

. | . | TRBJ1-1 | TRBV18 | TGTGCCAGCTCACCGCTACGGGACACTGAAGCTTTCTTT | CASSPLRDTEAFF
few | . | TRBJ1-6 | TRBV28 | TGTGCCAGCAACGGGGAACAGGGTTATAATTCACCCCTCCACTTT | CASNGEQGYNSPLHF
. | . | TRBJ2-1 | TRBV2 | TGTGCCAGCAGTGAAGGGAGAGGTGAGCAGTTCTTC | CASSEGRGEQFF
once | TRBD1 | TRBJ2-7 | TRBV14 | TGTGCCAGCAGCTTTACAGGGGGGAGCTACGAGCAGTACTTC | CASSFTGGSYEQYF
. | . | TRBJ1-2 | TRBV7-2 | TGTGCCAGCAGCTCCAATACGGATGGCTACACCTTC | CASSSNTDGYTF
. | TRBD1 | TRBJ2-3 | TRBV5-1 | TGCGCCAGCAGCCGCGGACAGGGCGCTCGCACAGATACGCAGTATTTT | CASSRGQGARTDTQYF
few | TRBD1 | TRBJ2-1 | TRBV19 | TGTGCCAGTAGTTTCGGACAGGGGGCCGCCAATGAGCAGTTCTTC | CASSFGQGAANEQFF
. | . | TRBJ2-1 | TRBV11-2 | TGTGCCAGCACCCTCCTCCAGGGGACCTACAATGAGCAGTTCTTC | CASTLLQGTYNEQFF
. | . | TRBJ1-4 | TRBV2 | TGTGCCAGCAAAACAGGGCGGAATGAAAAACTGTTTTTT | CASKTGRNEKLFF
. | . | TRBJ2-2 | TRBV7-2 | TGTGCCAGCAGCTTAGAGACACGGACAGTGAACACCGGGGAGCTGTTTTTT | CASSLETRTVNTGELFF
. | . | TRBJ2-3 | TRBV6-2/TRBV6-3 | TGTGCCAGCAGTTACGATAGAAGGGCAGACTATTACACAGATACGCAGTATTTT | CASSYDRRADYYTDTQYF
. | . | TRBJ2-3 | TRBV30 | TGTGCCTGGGGCCCAGGAGATACGCAGTATTTT | CAWGPGDTQYF
. | . | TRBJ1-6 | TRBV6-1 | TGTGCCAGCAGTGACCTTGGAACAGGTGGCTCCTATAATTCACCCCTCCACTTT | CASSDLGTGGSYNSPLHF
. | TRBD2 | TRBJ2-3 | TRBV9 | TGTGCCGGGACTGACCGGGCTAGCGGGAAGGGATATACGCAGTATTTT | CAGTDRASGKGYTQYF
. | . | TRBJ1-1 | TRBV18 | TGTGCCAGCTCACCGTCGGGCCAGGGGAACACTGAAGCTTTCTTT | CASSPSGQGNTEAFF
once | . | TRBJ2-7 | TRBV9 | TGTGCCAGCAGCGTAGATCCCAGTAGTCGGGGAGGCGAGCAGTACTTC | CASSVDPSSRGGEQYF
. | . | TRBJ1-2 | TRBV7-9 | TGTGCCAGCAGCTTAGTTGCCTCAACACGGGACACAGCGAATTATGGCTACACCTTC | CASSLVASTRDTANYGYTF
. | TRBD1 | TRBJ2-4 | TRBV3-1/TRBV3-2 | TGTGCCAGCAGCCCCTGGACAGGAAACATTCAGTACTTC | CASSPWTGNIQYF
. | . | TRBJ2-1 | TRBV29-1 | TGCAGCGTTGGGGGTCGGGGGACCGGGTACAATGAGCAGTTCTTC | CSVGGRGTGYNEQFF
. | . | TRBJ1-3 | TRBV23-1 | TGCGCCAGCAGTCAATCGAGGTTACGGCTCCTCTCTGGAAACACCATATATTTT | CASSQSRLRLLSGNTIYF
. | . | TRBJ1-5 | TRBV28 | TGTGCCAGCAGCCCGCGGGTTCAGCCCCAGCATTTT | CASSPRVQPQHF
. | TRBD2 | TRBJ2-3 | TRBV4-3 | TGCGCCAGCAGCCAAGAACTAGCGGGAGCGGATACGCAGTATTTT | CASSQELAGADTQYF
. | TRBD1 | TRBJ1-1 | TRBV7-9 | TGTGCCAGCAGCGTATCGGGGACAGGCCTGAAAGCTTTCTTT | CASSVSGTGLKAFF
. | TRBD1 | TRBJ1-4 | TRBV29-1 | TGCAGCGTTACCGGGACAGGGTCTCCAACTAATGAAAAACTGTTTTTT | CSVTGTGSPTNEKLFF
. | . | TRBJ2-1 | TRBV5-1 | TGCGCCAGCAGCGGGGACAATGGGGATGAGCAGTTCTTC | CASSGDNGDEQFF
. | . | TRBJ1-1 | TRBV27 | TGTGCCAGCAGTTTCGATGCGCGGCTGGGGAACACTGAAGCTTTCTTT | CASSFDARLGNTEAFF